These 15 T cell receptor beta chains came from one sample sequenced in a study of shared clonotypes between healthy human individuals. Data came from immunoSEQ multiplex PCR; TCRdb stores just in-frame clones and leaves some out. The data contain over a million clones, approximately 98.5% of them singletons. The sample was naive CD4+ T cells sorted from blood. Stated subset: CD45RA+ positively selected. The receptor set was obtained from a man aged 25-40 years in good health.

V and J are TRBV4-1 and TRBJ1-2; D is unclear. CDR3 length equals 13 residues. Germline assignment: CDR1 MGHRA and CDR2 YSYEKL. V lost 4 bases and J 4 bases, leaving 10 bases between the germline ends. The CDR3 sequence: CASSPTGGYGYTF. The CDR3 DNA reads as TGCGCCAGCAGCCCCACGGGAGGCTATGGCTACACCTTC.

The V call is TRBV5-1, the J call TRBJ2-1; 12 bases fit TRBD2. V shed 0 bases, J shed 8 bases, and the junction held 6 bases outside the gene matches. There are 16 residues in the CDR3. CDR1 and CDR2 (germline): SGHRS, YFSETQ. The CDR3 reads CASSLGTSGNTHEQFF. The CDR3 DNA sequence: TGCGCCAGCAGCTTGGGGACTAGCGGGAACACCCATGAGCAGTTCTTC.

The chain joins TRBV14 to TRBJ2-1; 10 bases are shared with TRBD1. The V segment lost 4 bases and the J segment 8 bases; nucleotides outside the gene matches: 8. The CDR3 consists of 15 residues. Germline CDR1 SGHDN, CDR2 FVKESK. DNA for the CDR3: TGTGCCAGCAGCCCCGGGACAGGGGAACGGTATGAGCAGTTCTTC. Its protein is CASSPGTGERYEQFF.

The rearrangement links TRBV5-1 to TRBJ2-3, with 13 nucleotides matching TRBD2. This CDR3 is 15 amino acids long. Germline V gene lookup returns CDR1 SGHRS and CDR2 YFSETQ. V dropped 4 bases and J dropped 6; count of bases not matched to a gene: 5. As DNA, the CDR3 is TGCGCCAGCAGCCAACTAGCGGGAGGGCCGGATACGCAGTATTTT. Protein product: CASSQLAGGPDTQYF. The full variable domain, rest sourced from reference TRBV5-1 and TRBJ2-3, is KAGVTQTPRYLIKTRGQQVTLSCSPISGHRSVSWYQQTPGQGLQFLFEYFSETQRNKGNFPGRFSGRQFSNSRSEMNVSTLELGDSALYLCASSQLAGGPDTQYFGPGTRLTVL.

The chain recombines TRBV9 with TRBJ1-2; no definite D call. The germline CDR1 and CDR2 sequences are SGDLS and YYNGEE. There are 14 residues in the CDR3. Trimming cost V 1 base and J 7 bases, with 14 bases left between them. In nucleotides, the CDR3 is TGTGCCAGCAGCGTACTGGACGAGGGTGGTGGCTACACCTTC. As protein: CASSVLDEGGGYTF.

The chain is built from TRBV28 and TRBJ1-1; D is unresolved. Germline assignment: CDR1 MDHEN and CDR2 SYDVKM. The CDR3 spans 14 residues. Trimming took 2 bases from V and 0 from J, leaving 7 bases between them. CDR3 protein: CASSLTRMNTEAFF. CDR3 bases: TGTGCCAGCAGTTTAACCAGAATGAACACTGAAGCTTTCTTT.

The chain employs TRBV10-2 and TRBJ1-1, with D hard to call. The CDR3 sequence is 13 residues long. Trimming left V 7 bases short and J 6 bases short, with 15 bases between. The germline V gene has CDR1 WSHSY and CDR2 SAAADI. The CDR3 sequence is CASTRAQTAEAFF. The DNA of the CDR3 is TGCGCCAGCACGAGAGCCCAGACGGCTGAAGCTTTCTTT.

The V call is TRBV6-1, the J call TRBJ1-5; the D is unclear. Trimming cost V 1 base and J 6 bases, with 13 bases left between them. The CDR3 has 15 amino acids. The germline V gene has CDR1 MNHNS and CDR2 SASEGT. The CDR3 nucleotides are TGTGCCAGCAGTGAAGTGCCTGGGATAGGTCAGCCCCAGCATTTT. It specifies CASSEVPGIGQPQHF.

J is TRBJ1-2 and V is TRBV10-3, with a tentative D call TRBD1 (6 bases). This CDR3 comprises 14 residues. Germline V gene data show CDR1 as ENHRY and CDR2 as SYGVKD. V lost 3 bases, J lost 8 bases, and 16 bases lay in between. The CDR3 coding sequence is TGTGCCATCAGTGACTCGAGGGGGGATGGAGGCTACACCTTC. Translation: CAISDSRGDGGYTF.

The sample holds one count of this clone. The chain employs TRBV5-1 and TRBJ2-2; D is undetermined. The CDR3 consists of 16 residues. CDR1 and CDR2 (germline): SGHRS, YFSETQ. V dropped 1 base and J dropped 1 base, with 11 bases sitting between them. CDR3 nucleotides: TGCGCCAGCAGCTTGTTAAGGTCCCGGAACACCGGGGAGCTGTTTTTT. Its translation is CASSLLRSRNTGELFF.

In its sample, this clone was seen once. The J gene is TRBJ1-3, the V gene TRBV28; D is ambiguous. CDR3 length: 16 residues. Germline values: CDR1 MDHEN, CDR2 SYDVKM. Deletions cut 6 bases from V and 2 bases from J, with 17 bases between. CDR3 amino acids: CASRPGANGAGNTIYF. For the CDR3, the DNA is TGTGCCAGCAGACCAGGAGCAAATGGGGCTGGAAACACCATATATTTT.

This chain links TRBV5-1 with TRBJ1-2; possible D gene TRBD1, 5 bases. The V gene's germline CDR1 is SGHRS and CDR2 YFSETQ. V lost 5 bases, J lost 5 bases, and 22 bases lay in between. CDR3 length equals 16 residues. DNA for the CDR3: TGCGCCAGCAGTTCGGGGCTACGGCCAGAAGGTTATGGCTACACCTTC. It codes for CASSSGLRPEGYGYTF.

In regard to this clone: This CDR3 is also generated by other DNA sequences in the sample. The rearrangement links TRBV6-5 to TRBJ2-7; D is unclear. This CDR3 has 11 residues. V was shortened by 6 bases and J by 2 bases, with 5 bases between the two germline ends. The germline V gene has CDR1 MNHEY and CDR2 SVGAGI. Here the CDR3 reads CASSRTYEQYF. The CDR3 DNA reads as TGTGCCAGCAGCAGAACCTACGAGCAGTACTTC.

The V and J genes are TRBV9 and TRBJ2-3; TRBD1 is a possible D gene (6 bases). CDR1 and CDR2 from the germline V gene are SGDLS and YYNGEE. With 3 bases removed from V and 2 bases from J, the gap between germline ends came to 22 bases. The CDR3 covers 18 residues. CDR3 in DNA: TGTGCCAGCAGCGGCCAGGGATCTTTTGGGGGCGACACAGATACGCAGTATTTT. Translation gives CASSGQGSFGGDTDTQYF.

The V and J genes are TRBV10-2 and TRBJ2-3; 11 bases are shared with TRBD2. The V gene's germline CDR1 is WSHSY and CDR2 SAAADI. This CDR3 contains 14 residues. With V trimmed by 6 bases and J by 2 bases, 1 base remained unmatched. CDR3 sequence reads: CASRTSGVTDTQYF. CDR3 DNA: TGCGCCAGCAGGACTAGCGGGGTCACAGATACGCAGTATTTT.